This record looks at one TCR beta chain sequence and its context. Its antigen is currently unknown. Germline CDR1 is MGHRA and CDR2 is YSYEKL. Trimming stripped 1 base from V and 1 base from J, with 19 bases between. The CDR3 consists of 19 residues. The data stem from a study of tumor-infiltrating lymphocytes in primary liver carcinoma. Constant-region priming of around 500 ng total RNA yielded TCR beta cDNA. Employing slightly modified ARM-PCR, three nested multiplex PCR rounds were run, and these gave rise to the TCR beta libraries. Researchers ran the first two PCR rounds for roughly 11 cycles each with TRBV1-TRBV30 forward primers and a C-beta reverse primer. MiXCR was run by TCRdb on the multiplex PCR reads, yielding one entry per CDR3 protein. The table records 40,000 to 55,000 distinct CDR3 sequences, 71% of them present only once. The study, taken as a whole, reports: Tumor region pairs shared more overlap than did tumor-adjacent and tumor-blood pairs.

Co-extraction of both nucleic acids (RNA and DNA) used roughly 18-32 mg of unsorted bulk tissue. Collection of samples drew on five separate regions of each tumor. Every single tumor sample held over 85% viable tumor cells. V and J are TRBV4-1 and TRBJ2-2; D is uncertain. The sequence derives from a man in his forties with primary liver carcinoma and hepatitis B virus infection. What was sequenced was liver tumor tissue from sampling region 5. Sample subset: tumor region T5, tumor centre. CDR3 nucleotides: TGCGCCAGCAGCCAAGCGCCAATGTTGACACTTAAGAACACCGGGGAGCTGTTTTTT. It encodes CASSQAPMLTLKNTGELFF.